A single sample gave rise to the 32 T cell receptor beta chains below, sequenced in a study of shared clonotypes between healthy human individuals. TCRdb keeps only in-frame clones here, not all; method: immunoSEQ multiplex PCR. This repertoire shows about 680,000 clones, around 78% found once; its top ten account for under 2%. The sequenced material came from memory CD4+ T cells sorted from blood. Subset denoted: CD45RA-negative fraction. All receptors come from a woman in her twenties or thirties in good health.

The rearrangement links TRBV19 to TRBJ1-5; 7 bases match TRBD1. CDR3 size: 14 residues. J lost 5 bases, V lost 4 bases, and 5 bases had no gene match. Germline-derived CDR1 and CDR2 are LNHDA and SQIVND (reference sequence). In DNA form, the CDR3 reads TGTGCCAGTAGTAAGGGACAGTGGGATCAGCCCCAGCATTTT. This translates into CASSKGQWDQPQHF.

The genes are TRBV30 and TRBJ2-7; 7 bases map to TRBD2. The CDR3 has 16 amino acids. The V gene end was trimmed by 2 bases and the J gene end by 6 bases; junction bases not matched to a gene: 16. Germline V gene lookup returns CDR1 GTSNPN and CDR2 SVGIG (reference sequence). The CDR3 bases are TGTGCCTGGAGTCTTCCAGCGGGAAAGGTCCTCGCCGAGCAGTACTTC. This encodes CAWSLPAGKVLAEQYF.

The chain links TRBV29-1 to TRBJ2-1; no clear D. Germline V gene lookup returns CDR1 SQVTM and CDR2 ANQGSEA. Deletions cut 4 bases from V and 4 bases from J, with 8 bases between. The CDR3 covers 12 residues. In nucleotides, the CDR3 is TGCAGCGTTGGACTCATTTACAATGAGCAGTTCTTC. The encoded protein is CSVGLIYNEQFF.

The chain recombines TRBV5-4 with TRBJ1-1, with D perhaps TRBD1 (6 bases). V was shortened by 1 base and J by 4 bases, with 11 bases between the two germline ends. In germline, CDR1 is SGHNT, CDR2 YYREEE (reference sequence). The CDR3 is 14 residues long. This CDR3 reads CASSLKGGGTEAFF. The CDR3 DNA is TGTGCCAGCAGCTTGAAGGGGGGGGGCACTGAAGCTTTCTTT.

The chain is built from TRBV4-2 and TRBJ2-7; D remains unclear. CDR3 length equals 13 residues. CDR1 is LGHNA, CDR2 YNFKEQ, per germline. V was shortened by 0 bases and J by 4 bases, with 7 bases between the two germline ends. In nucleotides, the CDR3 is TGTGCCAGCAGCCAAGATTCGGAATACGAGCAGTACTTC. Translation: CASSQDSEYEQYF.

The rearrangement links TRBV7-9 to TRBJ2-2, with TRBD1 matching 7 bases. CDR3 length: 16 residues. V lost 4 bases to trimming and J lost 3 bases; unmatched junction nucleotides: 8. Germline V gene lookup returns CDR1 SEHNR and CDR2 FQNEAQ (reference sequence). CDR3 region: CASSSSKQGDTGELFF. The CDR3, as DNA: TGTGCCAGCAGCTCGTCCAAGCAGGGGGACACCGGGGAGCTGTTTTTT. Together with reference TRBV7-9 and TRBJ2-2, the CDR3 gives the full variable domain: DTGVSQNPRHKITKRGQNVTFRCDPISEHNRLYWYRQTLGQGPEFLTYFQNEAQLEKSRLLSDRFSAERPKGSFSTLEIQRTEQGDSAMYLCASSSSKQGDTGELFFGEGSRLTVL.

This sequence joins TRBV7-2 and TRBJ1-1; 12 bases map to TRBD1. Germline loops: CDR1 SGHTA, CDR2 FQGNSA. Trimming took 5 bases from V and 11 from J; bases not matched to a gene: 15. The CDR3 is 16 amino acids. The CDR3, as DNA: TGTGCCAGCAGCCCTCCGGGGGCGGGACAGGGGGCGTTCGCTTTCTTT. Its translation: CASSPPGAGQGAFAFF.

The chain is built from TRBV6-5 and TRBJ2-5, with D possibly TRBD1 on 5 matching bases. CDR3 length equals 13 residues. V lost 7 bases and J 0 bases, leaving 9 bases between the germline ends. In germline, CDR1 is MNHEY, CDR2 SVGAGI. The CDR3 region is CASMNRNQETQYF. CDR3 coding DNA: TGTGCCAGCATGAACAGGAACCAAGAGACCCAGTACTTC.

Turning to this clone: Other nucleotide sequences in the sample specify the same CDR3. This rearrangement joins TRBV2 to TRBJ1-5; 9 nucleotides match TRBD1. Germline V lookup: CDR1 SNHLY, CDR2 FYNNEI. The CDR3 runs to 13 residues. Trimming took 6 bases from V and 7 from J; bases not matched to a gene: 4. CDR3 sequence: CASRGQGGQPQHF. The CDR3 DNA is TGTGCCAGCAGGGGACAGGGAGGCCAGCCCCAGCATTTT.

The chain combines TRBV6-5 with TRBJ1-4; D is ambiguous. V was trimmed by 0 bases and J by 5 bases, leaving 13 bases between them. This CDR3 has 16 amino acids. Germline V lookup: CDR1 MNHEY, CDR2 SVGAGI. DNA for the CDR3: TGTGCCAGCAGTTACTCGTTTTCAAGACCGAATGAAAAACTGTTTTTT. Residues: CASSYSFSRPNEKLFF.

The CDR3: CASSPGVEQYF. The CDR3 nucleotides read TGTGCCAGCAGCCCAGGGGTTGAGCAGTACTTC. J is TRBJ2-5 and V is TRBV6-6, with D maybe TRBD1 (6 bases). The length of the CDR3 is 11 residues. V gave up 6 bases and J gave up 11 bases, with 13 bases separating them. Per germline, CDR1 MNHNY and CDR2 SVGAGI (reference sequence).

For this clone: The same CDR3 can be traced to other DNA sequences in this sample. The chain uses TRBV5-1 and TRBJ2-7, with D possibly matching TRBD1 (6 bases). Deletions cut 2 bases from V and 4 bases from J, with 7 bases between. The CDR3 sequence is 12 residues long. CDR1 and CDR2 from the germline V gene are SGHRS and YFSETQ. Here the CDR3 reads CASSLGTYEQYF. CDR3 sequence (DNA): TGCGCCAGCAGCTTAGGGACATACGAGCAGTACTTC.

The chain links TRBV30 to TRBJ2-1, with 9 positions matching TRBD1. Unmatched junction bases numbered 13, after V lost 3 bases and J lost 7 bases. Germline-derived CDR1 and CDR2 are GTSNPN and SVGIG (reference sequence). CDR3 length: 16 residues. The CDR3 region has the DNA TGTGCCTGGAGCAGGGGGGACAGGGTCTTTTTGAATGAGCAGTTCTTC. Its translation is CAWSRGDRVFLNEQFF.

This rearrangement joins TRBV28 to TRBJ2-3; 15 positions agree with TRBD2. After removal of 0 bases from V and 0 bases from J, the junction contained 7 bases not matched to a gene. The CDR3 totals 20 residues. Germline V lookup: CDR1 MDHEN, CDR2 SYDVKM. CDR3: CASSLWRTSGRARSTDTQYF. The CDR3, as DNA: TGTGCCAGCAGTTTATGGCGGACTAGCGGGAGGGCAAGAAGCACAGATACGCAGTATTTT. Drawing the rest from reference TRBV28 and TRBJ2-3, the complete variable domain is DVKVTQSSRYLVKRTGEKVFLECVQDMDHENMFWYRQDPGLGLRLIYFSYDVKMKEKGDIPEGYSVSREKKERFSLILESASTNQTSMYLCASSLWRTSGRARSTDTQYFGPGTRLTVL.

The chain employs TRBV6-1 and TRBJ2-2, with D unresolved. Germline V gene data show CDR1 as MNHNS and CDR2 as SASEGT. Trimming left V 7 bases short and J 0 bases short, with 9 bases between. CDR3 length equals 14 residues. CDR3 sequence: CASTRQSNTGELFF. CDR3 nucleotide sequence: TGTGCCAGCACGAGGCAATCGAACACCGGGGAGCTGTTTTTT.

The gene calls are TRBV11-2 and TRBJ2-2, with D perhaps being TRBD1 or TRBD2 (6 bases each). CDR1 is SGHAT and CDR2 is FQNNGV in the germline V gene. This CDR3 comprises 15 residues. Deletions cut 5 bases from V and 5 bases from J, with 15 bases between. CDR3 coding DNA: TGTGCCAGCAGCCCTCGGGGGCCTATTACCGGGGAGCTGTTTTTT. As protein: CASSPRGPITGELFF. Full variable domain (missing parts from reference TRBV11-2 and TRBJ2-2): EAGVAQSPRYKIIEKRQSVAFWCNPISGHATLYWYQQILGQGPKLLIQFQNNGVVDDSQLPKDRFSAERLKGVDSTLKIQPAKLEDSAVYLCASSPRGPITGELFFGEGSRLTVL.

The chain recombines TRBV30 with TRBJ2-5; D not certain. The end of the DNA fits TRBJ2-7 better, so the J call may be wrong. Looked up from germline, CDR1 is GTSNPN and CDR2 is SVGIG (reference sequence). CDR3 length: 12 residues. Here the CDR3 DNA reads TGTGCCGTCAGGAGCACAACCTACGAGCAGTACTTC. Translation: CAVRSTTYEQYF.

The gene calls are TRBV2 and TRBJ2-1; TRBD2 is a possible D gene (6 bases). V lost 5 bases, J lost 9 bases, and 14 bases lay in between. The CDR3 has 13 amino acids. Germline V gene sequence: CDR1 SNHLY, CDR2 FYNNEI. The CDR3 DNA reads TGTGCCAGCAGTCTAGGGACTGGCACTGAGCAGTTCTTC. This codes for CASSLGTGTEQFF.

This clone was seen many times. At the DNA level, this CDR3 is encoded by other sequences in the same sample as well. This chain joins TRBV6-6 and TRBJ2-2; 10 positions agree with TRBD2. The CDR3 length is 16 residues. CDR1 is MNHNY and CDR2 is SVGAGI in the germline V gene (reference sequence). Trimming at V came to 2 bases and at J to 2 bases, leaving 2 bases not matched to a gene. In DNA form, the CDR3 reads TGTGCCAGCAGTTACCTACTAGCGGGAAACACCGGGGAGCTGTTTTTT. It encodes CASSYLLAGNTGELFF.

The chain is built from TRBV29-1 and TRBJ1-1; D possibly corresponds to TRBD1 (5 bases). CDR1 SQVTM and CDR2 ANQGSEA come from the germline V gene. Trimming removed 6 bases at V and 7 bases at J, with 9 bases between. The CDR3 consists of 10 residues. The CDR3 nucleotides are TGCAGCGTCGCTACAGGTGAAGCTTTCTTT. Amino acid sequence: CSVATGEAFF.

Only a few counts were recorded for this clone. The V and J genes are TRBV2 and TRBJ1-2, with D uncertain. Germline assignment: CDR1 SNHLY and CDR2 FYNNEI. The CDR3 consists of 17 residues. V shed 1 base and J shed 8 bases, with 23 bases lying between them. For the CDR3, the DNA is TGTGCCAGCAGTGAAGGGTCTTGGCAGGCCCTTAATCGGGGCTACACCTTC. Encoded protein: CASSEGSWQALNRGYTF.

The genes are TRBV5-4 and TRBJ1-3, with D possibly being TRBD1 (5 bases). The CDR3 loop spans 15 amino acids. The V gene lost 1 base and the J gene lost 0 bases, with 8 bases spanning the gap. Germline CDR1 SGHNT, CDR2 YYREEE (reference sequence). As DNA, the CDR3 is TGTGCCAGCAGCTTGTACGGGGGCTCTGGAAACACCATATATTTT. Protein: CASSLYGGSGNTIYF.

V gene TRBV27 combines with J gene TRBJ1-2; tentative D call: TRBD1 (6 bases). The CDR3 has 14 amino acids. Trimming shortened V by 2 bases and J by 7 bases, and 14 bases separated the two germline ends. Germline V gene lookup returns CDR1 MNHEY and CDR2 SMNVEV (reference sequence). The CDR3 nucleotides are TGTGCCAGCAGTTTACAACAGGGCGCCCCTGGCTACACCTTC. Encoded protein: CASSLQQGAPGYTF.

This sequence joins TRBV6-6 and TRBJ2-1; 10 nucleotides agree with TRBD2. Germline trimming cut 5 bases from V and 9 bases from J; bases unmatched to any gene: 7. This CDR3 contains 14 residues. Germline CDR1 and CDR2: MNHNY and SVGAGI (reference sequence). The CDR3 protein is CASSQNSGRFEQFF. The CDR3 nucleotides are TGTGCCAGCAGTCAAAATAGCGGGAGGTTTGAGCAGTTCTTC.

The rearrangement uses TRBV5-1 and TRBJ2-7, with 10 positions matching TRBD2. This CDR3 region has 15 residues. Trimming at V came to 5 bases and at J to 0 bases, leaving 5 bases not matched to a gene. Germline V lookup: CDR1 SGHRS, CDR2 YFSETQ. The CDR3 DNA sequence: TGCGCCAGCAGGACGGGACTAGCGTCCTCCTACGAGCAGTACTTC. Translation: CASRTGLASSYEQYF.

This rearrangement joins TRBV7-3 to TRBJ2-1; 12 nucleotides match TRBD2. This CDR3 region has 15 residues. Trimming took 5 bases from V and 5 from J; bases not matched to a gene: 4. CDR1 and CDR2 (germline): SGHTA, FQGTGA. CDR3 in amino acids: CASSLRTSGDNEQFF. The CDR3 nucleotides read TGTGCCAGCAGCCTAAGGACTAGCGGGGACAATGAGCAGTTCTTC.

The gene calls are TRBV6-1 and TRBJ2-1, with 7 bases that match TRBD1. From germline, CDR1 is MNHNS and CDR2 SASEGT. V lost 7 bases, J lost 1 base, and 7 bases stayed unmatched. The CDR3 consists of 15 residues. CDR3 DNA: TGTGCCAGCACAACAGGGGTTGCGTCCTACAATGAGCAGTTCTTC. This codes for CASTTGVASYNEQFF.

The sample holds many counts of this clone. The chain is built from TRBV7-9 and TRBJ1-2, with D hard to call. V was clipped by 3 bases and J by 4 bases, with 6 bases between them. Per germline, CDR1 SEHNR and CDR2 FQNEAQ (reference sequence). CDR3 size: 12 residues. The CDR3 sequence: CASSLEIYGYTF. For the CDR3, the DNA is TGTGCCAGCAGCTTGGAGATCTATGGCTACACCTTC.

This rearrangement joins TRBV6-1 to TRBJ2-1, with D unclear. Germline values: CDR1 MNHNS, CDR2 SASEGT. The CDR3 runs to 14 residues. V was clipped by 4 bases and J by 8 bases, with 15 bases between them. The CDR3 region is CASSGPITGDEQFF. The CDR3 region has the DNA TGTGCCAGCAGTGGGCCCATTACTGGTGATGAGCAGTTCTTC.

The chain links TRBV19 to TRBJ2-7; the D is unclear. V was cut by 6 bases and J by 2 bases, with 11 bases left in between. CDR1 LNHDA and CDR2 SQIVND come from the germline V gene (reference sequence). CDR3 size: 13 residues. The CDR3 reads CASRRTDTYEQYF. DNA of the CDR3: TGTGCCAGTAGAAGGACGGATACCTACGAGCAGTACTTC.

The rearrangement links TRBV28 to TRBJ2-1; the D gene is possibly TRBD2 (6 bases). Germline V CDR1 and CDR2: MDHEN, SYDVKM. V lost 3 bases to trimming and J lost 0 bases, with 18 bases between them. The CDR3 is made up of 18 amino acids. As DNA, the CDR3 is TGTGCCAGCAGTTTCCGATCGCTGCGGGGTAGCTCCTACAATGAGCAGTTCTTC. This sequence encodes CASSFRSLRGSSYNEQFF.

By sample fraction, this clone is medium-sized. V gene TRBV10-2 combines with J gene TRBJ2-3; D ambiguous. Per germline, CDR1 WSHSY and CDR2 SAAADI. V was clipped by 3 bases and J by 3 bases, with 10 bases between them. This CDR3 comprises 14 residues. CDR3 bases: TGCGCCAGCAGTGATCGGAAGGCGACAGATACGCAGTATTTT. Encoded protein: CASSDRKATDTQYF.